This TCR beta chain was found in a study of cytomegalovirus exposure and HLA in healthy donors. Turning to the study itself: Earlier sequencing of 150 million to 200 million T cells yielded approximately 100 million unique TCR beta sequences. Study results and limitations: Sequencing had likely introduced a cluster of highly shared sequence variants as an artifact.

The PCR employed 60 Vbeta primers together with 13 Jbeta primers. Data came from immunoSEQ multiplex PCR; TCRdb stores just in-frame clones and leaves some out. The sample lists 200,000 to 250,000 clones, about three quarters seen once, with around 2% in the top ten. As to this clone: Its antigen is undetermined.

CDR3 size: 11 residues. Trimming took off 4 bases at V and 11 bases at J, with 11 bases between the two ends. Germline-derived CDR1 and CDR2 are SGHAT and FQNNGV. Sequencing input: PBMCs. The chain combines TRBV11-2 with TRBJ1-1; tentative D call: TRBD1 (6 bases). This sequence originates from a young man in good health and CMV-seronegative. DNA of the CDR3: TGTGCCAGCAGCTCCGCAGGGGACGCTTTCTTT. Its translation is CASSSAGDAFF.